Listed below are T cell receptor beta chains from one sample, sequenced in a study of T cell responses to AZD1222 COVID-19 vaccine. Libraries were prepared by immunoSEQ multiplex PCR; TCRdb keeps only in-frame clonotypes and omits some of them. The sample carries approximately 74,000 clones, roughly 90% recorded once. The sample consisted of peripheral blood, taken on day 0 of AZD1222 vaccination. These receptor sequences come from an adult in good health. The CDR3 runs from the conserved cysteine through the conserved F or W. The D gene is left open where the match is weak. Clone size is shown for a subset of rows, as once, few, many or a class of expanded clone.

size: -; V: TRBV3-1/TRBV3-2; J: TRBJ2-7; D: -; CDR3: CVGFRHLTHEQYF; DNA: TGTGTGGGGTTCCGACACCTCACCCACGAGCAGTACTTC
size: -; V: TRBV27; J: TRBJ1-1; D: TRBD1; CDR3: CASSLSNRGLRTEAFF; DNA: TGTGCCAGCAGTTTATCAAACAGGGGGCTGAGGACTGAAGCTTTCTTT
size: -; V: TRBV19; J: TRBJ1-2; D: -; CDR3: CASSIERENYGYTF; DNA: TGTGCCAGTAGTATAGAACGGGAGAACTATGGCTACACCTTC
size: -; V: TRBV5-6; J: TRBJ1-1; D: -; CDR3: CASSWSDAEAFF; DNA: TGTGCCAGCAGTTGGTCTGACGCTGAAGCTTTCTTT
size: -; V: TRBV27; J: TRBJ2-2; D: TRBD2; CDR3: CASSSLETSLNTGELFF; DNA: TGTGCCAGCAGTTCCCTCGAGACTAGCCTTAACACCGGGGAGCTGTTTTTT
size: -; V: TRBV30; J: TRBJ2-7; D: TRBD1; CDR3: CAWSVFVFVGQGAREQYF; DNA: TGTGCCTGGAGTGTGTTTGTTTTCGTCGGACAGGGGGCGCGGGAGCAGTACTTC
size: -; V: TRBV5-4; J: TRBJ2-2; D: TRBD1; CDR3: CASSSRDSSFTGELFF; DNA: TGTGCCAGCAGCTCCCGGGACAGCAGTTTCACCGGGGAGCTGTTTTTT
size: -; V: TRBV30; J: TRBJ1-2; D: -; CDR3: CAWSPMKGYGYTF; DNA: TGTGCCTGGAGTCCTATGAAGGGGTACGGCTACACCTTC
size: -; V: TRBV19; J: TRBJ2-2; D: TRBD2; CDR3: CASRGLAGGDTGELFF; DNA: TGTGCCAGTAGAGGACTAGCGGGAGGCGACACCGGGGAGCTGTTTTTT
size: once; V: TRBV19; J: TRBJ1-2; D: -; CDR3: CASSMRAREGYTF; DNA: TGTGCCAGTAGTATGCGGGCTCGGGAAGGCTACACCTTC
size: -; V: TRBV29-1; J: TRBJ2-5; D: TRBD1; CDR3: CSVVSPRGQETQYF; DNA: TGCAGCGTTGTCAGCCCCAGGGGGCAAGAGACCCAGTACTTC
size: few; V: TRBV5-1; J: TRBJ2-7; D: -; CDR3: CASSLWFGGGHEQYF; DNA: TGCGCCAGCAGCTTGTGGTTTGGCGGGGGCCACGAGCAGTACTTC
size: -; V: TRBV6-5; J: TRBJ2-1; D: -; CDR3: CATPLRAAYNNEQFF; DNA: TGTGCCACCCCTCTTAGGGCAGCTTATAACAATGAGCAGTTCTTC
size: -; V: TRBV11-2; J: TRBJ2-3; D: TRBD2; CDR3: CASRPGLAGDDTQYF; DNA: TGTGCCAGCCGCCCCGGACTAGCGGGAGATGATACGCAGTATTTT
size: -; V: TRBV7-8; J: TRBJ1-4; D: TRBD1; CDR3: CASSLDIQGEGKLFF; DNA: TGTGCCAGCAGCTTAGACATACAGGGGGAAGGAAAACTGTTTTTT
size: -; V: TRBV4-1; J: TRBJ2-7; D: TRBD2; CDR3: CASSPRGLAGERYEQYF; DNA: TGCGCCAGCAGTCCGAGAGGACTAGCGGGAGAAAGGTACGAGCAGTACTTC
size: -; V: TRBV7-9; J: TRBJ1-2; D: TRBD1; CDR3: CASSRGRDRGQSYGYTF; DNA: TGTGCCAGCAGCCGAGGCCGGGACAGGGGGCAGAGCTATGGCTACACCTTC
size: -; V: TRBV19; J: TRBJ1-6; D: -; CDR3: CATSPGEGNSPLHF; DNA: TGTGCCACGAGTCCCGGGGAAGGCAATTCACCCCTCCACTTT
size: -; V: TRBV6-1; J: TRBJ1-6; D: -; CDR3: CASSEGQNSPLHF; DNA: TGTGCCAGCAGTGAAGGGCAGAATTCACCCCTCCACTTT
size: -; V: TRBV6-2/TRBV6-3; J: TRBJ2-2; D: -; CDR3: CASSPYLNTGELFF; DNA: TGTGCCAGCAGTCCGTATTTGAACACCGGGGAGCTGTTTTTT
size: few; V: TRBV7-2; J: TRBJ1-6; D: -; CDR3: CASSNQVFETVNSPLHF; DNA: TGTGCCAGCAGCAACCAGGTTTTCGAGACAGTTAATTCACCCCTCCACTTT
size: -; V: TRBV27; J: TRBJ2-7; D: -; CDR3: CASSFRDLGEQYF; DNA: TGTGCCAGCAGTTTCCGGGACCTTGGGGAGCAGTACTTC
size: once; V: TRBV5-1; J: TRBJ1-3; D: -; CDR3: CASSFTGNTGNTIYF; DNA: TGCGCCAGCAGCTTCACAGGGAACACTGGAAACACCATATATTTT
size: -; V: TRBV18; J: TRBJ1-5; D: -; CDR3: CASSPREGSSNQPQHF; DNA: TGTGCCAGCTCACCACGTGAGGGCAGTAGCAATCAGCCCCAGCATTTT
size: -; V: TRBV7-6; J: TRBJ1-1; D: -; CDR3: CASSLSRSNTEAFF; DNA: TGTGCCAGCAGCTTATCGAGATCGAACACTGAAGCTTTCTTT
size: -; V: TRBV5-1; J: TRBJ1-3; D: TRBD1; CDR3: CASSWGQGGNTIYF; DNA: TGCGCCAGCAGCTGGGGACAGGGTGGAAACACCATATATTTT
size: -; V: TRBV28; J: TRBJ2-7; D: TRBD1; CDR3: CASSLTGREQYF; DNA: TGTGCCAGCAGTTTGACAGGGCGCGAGCAGTACTTC
size: -; V: TRBV7-3; J: TRBJ2-7; D: TRBD2; CDR3: CASSVSGGYYEQYF; DNA: TGTGCCAGCAGCGTTAGCGGGGGCTACTACGAGCAGTACTTC
size: -; V: TRBV9; J: TRBJ2-1; D: TRBD1; CDR3: CASSVGPGGVNEQFF; DNA: TGTGCCAGCAGCGTAGGCCCAGGGGGAGTAAATGAGCAGTTCTTC
size: -; V: TRBV7-9; J: TRBJ2-2; D: TRBD1; CDR3: CASSQGQGGAAGELFF; DNA: TGTGCCAGCAGCCAGGGGCAAGGGGGCGCGGCCGGGGAGCTGTTTTTT
size: -; V: TRBV3-1/TRBV3-2; J: TRBJ2-4; D: -; CDR3: CASSLEEGTGNIQYF; DNA: TGTGCCAGCAGCCTGGAGGAGGGGACGGGGAACATTCAGTACTTC
size: once; V: TRBV28; J: TRBJ2-7; D: TRBD2; CDR3: CASSSVREAYEQYF; DNA: TGTGCCAGCAGTTCCGTGCGGGAGGCCTACGAGCAGTACTTC
size: -; V: TRBV19; J: TRBJ1-4; D: -; CDR3: CASSFAGLAEKLFF; DNA: TGTGCCAGTAGTTTCGCCGGGTTGGCTGAAAAACTGTTTTTT
size: -; V: TRBV7-3; J: TRBJ1-1; D: -; CDR3: CASSLEQHTEAFF; DNA: TGTGCCAGCAGCTTAGAGCAGCACACTGAAGCTTTCTTT
size: -; V: TRBV15; J: TRBJ2-7; D: TRBD1; CDR3: CATSSGRGQATDEQYF; DNA: TGTGCCACCAGCAGTGGGCGAGGACAGGCTACGGACGAGCAGTACTTC
size: -; V: TRBV5-6; J: TRBJ1-2; D: -; CDR3: CASSFLGGARGYTF; DNA: TGTGCCAGCAGCTTCCTTGGGGGTGCGAGGGGCTACACCTTC
size: -; V: TRBV6-2/TRBV6-3; J: TRBJ2-1; D: TRBD1; CDR3: CASSHDRVKEFF; DNA: TGTGCCAGCAGCCATGACAGGGTCAAGGAGTTCTTC
size: -; V: TRBV28; J: TRBJ1-5; D: -; CDR3: CASRSLVGNQPQHF; DNA: TGTGCCAGCAGGTCCCTGGTCGGCAATCAGCCCCAGCATTTT
size: -; V: TRBV12-3/TRBV12-4; J: TRBJ2-1; D: -; CDR3: CASSPNRENEQFF; DNA: TGTGCCAGCAGTCCCAATAGGGAGAATGAGCAGTTCTTC
size: -; V: TRBV7-9; J: TRBJ1-1; D: -; CDR3: CASSLEGGGNTEAFF; DNA: TGTGCCAGCAGCTTAGAGGGTGGCGGGAACACTGAAGCTTTCTTT
size: -; V: TRBV27; J: TRBJ2-2; D: -; CDR3: CASSGQLYTGELFF; DNA: TGTGCCAGCAGCGGACAGCTCTACACCGGGGAGCTGTTTTTT
size: -; V: TRBV7-6; J: TRBJ1-3; D: -; CDR3: CASSSGSSGNTIYF; DNA: TGTGCCAGCAGCTCCGGTAGCTCTGGAAACACCATATATTTT
size: -; V: TRBV3-1/TRBV3-2; J: TRBJ1-4; D: -; CDR3: CASSQGTNEKLFF; DNA: TGTGCCAGCAGCCAGGGGACTAATGAAAAACTGTTTTTT
size: -; V: TRBV12-3/TRBV12-4; J: TRBJ1-4; D: -; CDR3: CASNEGFGEKLFF; DNA: TGTGCCAGCAACGAGGGGTTCGGGGAAAAACTGTTTTTT
size: -; V: TRBV3-1/TRBV3-2; J: TRBJ1-3; D: -; CDR3: CASSQDSSSGNTIYF; DNA: TGTGCCAGCAGCCAAGATTCCAGCTCTGGAAACACCATATATTTT
size: -; V: TRBV13; J: TRBJ2-1; D: -; CDR3: CASSPTTGNYNEQFF; DNA: TGTGCCAGCAGCCCAACGACAGGAAACTACAATGAGCAGTTCTTC
size: -; V: TRBV5-1; J: TRBJ2-6; D: TRBD1; CDR3: CASTDRAGANVLTF; DNA: TGCGCCAGCACCGACAGGGCTGGGGCCAACGTCCTGACTTTC
size: -; V: TRBV7-2; J: TRBJ2-7; D: -; CDR3: CASSESSYEQYF; DNA: TGTGCCAGCAGCGAAAGTTCCTACGAGCAGTACTTC
size: -; V: TRBV10-2; J: TRBJ1-5; D: -; CDR3: CASRTGNQPQHF; DNA: TGCGCCAGCAGAACAGGGAATCAGCCCCAGCATTTT
size: -; V: TRBV24-1; J: TRBJ2-5; D: TRBD2; CDR3: CATSDLLGTSGERVQETQYF; DNA: TGTGCCACCAGTGATTTGCTAGGGACTAGCGGGGAAAGGGTCCAAGAGACCCAGTACTTC
size: -; V: TRBV28; J: TRBJ1-5; D: -; CDR3: CASSFSPRARNQPQHF; DNA: TGTGCCAGCAGTTTTAGCCCCAGGGCTCGCAATCAGCCCCAGCATTTT